This passage covers 18 T cell receptor beta chains from one sample sequenced in a study of shared clonotypes between healthy human individuals (TCRdb year 2020). Library construction relied on the immunoSEQ multiplex PCR assay. This is the immuneACCESS table as TCRdb keeps it, with only in-frame sequences that have V and J called. A part of the clones is gone; compared with another copy, unresolved V genes explain less than half, and the rest is unexplained. The sample has 2 million to 2.5 million clones on record, around 92% of them singletons. Approximately 0.4% of the sample lies in the top ten. Sequencing input: naive CD4+ T cells from PBMCs. What the cell subset or site label conveys for this sample: CD45RA+ positively selected. Every receptor here comes from a man in his late teens or twenties in good health. Some clones in this sample may be carry-over from other donors' samples.

J is TRBJ1-2 and V is TRBV2; maybe TRBD1 (5 bases). The CDR3 length is 14 residues. Germline values: CDR1 SNHLY, CDR2 FYNNEI. Trimming took off 6 bases at V and 4 bases at J, with 15 bases between the two ends. The CDR3 DNA sequence: TGTGCCAGCAGGACAGCGACGGGGACCTATGGCTACACCTTC. Protein product: CASRTATGTYGYTF.

This sequence joins TRBV30 and TRBJ1-1; the match to TRBD1 covers 7 bases. The CDR3 is made up of 11 amino acids. The germline CDR1 and CDR2 sequences are GTSNPN and SVGIG (reference sequence). V shed 5 bases, J shed 4 bases, and the junction held 1 base outside the gene matches. This chain's CDR3 is CAWDRVTEAFF. CDR3 coding DNA: TGTGCCTGGGACAGGGTCACTGAAGCTTTCTTT.

As to this clone: Additional DNA sequences in this sample encode the identical CDR3. The gene calls are TRBV27 and TRBJ1-2, with 7 bases fitting TRBD1. The CDR3 has 13 residues. Germline V CDR1 and CDR2: MNHEY, SMNVEV (reference sequence). V was clipped by 2 bases and J by 5 bases; unmatched bases: 2. The CDR3 DNA follows: TGTGCCAGCAGTTTAAGACAGGGTTATGGCTACACCTTC. Protein sequence: CASSLRQGYGYTF.

This chain connects TRBV18 to TRBJ1-2; D call uncertain. V lost 2 bases and J 4 bases, leaving 8 bases between the germline ends. Germline V gene data show CDR1 as KGHSH and CDR2 as LQKENI. This CDR3 contains 13 residues. CDR3 DNA: TGTGCCAGCTCACCAGACAAGGTCTATGGCTACACCTTC. This sequence encodes CASSPDKVYGYTF.

This clone has more than one count but fewer than ten. J is TRBJ1-1 and V is TRBV30; weak D call: TRBD1 (6 bases). Germline CDR1 is GTSNPN and CDR2 is SVGIG (reference sequence). This CDR3 region has 11 residues. V shed 8 bases and J shed 5 bases, with 12 bases lying between them. The CDR3 DNA is TGTGCCGGGGGGGCAAATACTGAAGCTTTCTTT. It translates to CAGGANTEAFF.

The chain joins TRBV7-2 to TRBJ1-1; D gene uncertain. V lost 3 bases to trimming and J lost 4 bases, with 9 bases between them. Per germline, CDR1 SGHTA and CDR2 FQGNSA. The CDR3 consists of 13 residues. As DNA, the CDR3 is TGTGCCAGCAGCTTGGAACGGAGCACTGAAGCTTTCTTT. It is translated as CASSLERSTEAFF. The full variable domain, rest sourced from reference TRBV7-2 and TRBJ1-1, is GAGVSQSPSNKVTEKGKDVELRCDPISGHTALYWYRQSLGQGLEFLIYFQGNSAPDKSGLPSDRFSAERTGGSVSTLTIQRTQQEDSAVYLCASSLERSTEAFFGQGTRLTVV.

The chain carries TRBV6-5 and TRBJ2-2; D is unclear. This CDR3 has 12 amino acids. Trimming cost V 9 bases and J 6 bases, with 11 bases left between them. Germline V gene data show CDR1 as MNHEY and CDR2 as SVGAGI. DNA of the CDR3: TGTGCCAGTCGCGGTAAGGCCGGGGAGCTGTTTTTT. It specifies CASRGKAGELFF.

This clone showed up just once. The chain carries TRBV29-1 and TRBJ2-1, with D tentatively TRBD2 (6 bases). Trimming removed 6 bases at V and 7 bases at J, with 25 bases between. CDR1 and CDR2 from the germline V gene are SQVTM and ANQGSEA. CDR3 size: 16 residues. CDR3 bases: TGCAGCGTACTCAAAAGGCGTCTAGCGCTGGTAAATGAGCAGTTCTTC. Its protein product is CSVLKRRLALVNEQFF.

The chain is built from TRBV10-3 and TRBJ1-2; D is unresolved. The length of the CDR3 is 13 residues. V lost 7 bases and J lost 2, with 11 bases in between. The germline gives CDR1 ENHRY, CDR2 SYGVKD. The CDR3 DNA reads TGTGCCATCACCCGGGCGCGAAACTATGGCTACACCTTC. Protein sequence: CAITRARNYGYTF.

The chain employs TRBV7-9 and TRBJ1-4, with D possibly being TRBD1 (6 bases). The V end lost 4 bases, the J end lost 3 bases, and 15 bases lay between the germline ends. The CDR3 consists of 16 residues. The V gene's germline CDR1 is SEHNR and CDR2 FQNEAQ (reference sequence). This CDR3 is CASSSGQYGANEKLFF. DNA of the CDR3: TGTGCCAGCAGCTCCGGACAGTACGGGGCTAATGAAAAACTGTTTTTT.

The V gene is TRBV27, the J gene TRBJ1-4, with 7 bases fitting TRBD1. Trimming removed 5 bases from V and 13 bases from J; junction bases left unmatched: 16. The CDR3 runs to 15 residues. Germline V gives CDR1 MNHEY, CDR2 SMNVEV (reference sequence). The CDR3: CASSPARTGDLGLFF. CDR3 DNA sequence: TGTGCCAGCAGTCCCGCTCGGACAGGTGACCTCGGACTGTTTTTT. The full variable domain, its missing parts supplied by reference TRBV27 and TRBJ1-4, is EAQVTQNPRYLITVTGKKLTVTCSQNMNHEYMSWYRQDPGLGLRQIYYSMNVEVTDKGDVPEGYKVSRKEKRNFPLILESPSPNQTSLYFCASSPARTGDLGLFFGSGTQLSVL.

The chain employs TRBV29-1 and TRBJ2-7, with 8 nucleotides matching TRBD1. Looked up from germline, CDR1 is SQVTM and CDR2 is ANQGSEA. The trim removed 6 bases at V and 4 bases at J, leaving 11 bases unmatched. This CDR3 region has 14 residues. CDR3 bases: TGCAGCGTCCTAACCCAGGGGGCAGGGTACGAGCAGTACTTC. This encodes CSVLTQGAGYEQYF.

As concerns this clone: This sample also contains other DNA sequences that code for the same CDR3. The chain employs TRBV19 and TRBJ1-5; 10 nucleotides line up with TRBD1. CDR1 and CDR2 (germline): LNHDA, SQIVND (reference sequence). This CDR3 is built from 15 residues. V shed 5 bases, J shed 4 bases, and the junction held 5 bases outside the gene matches. The CDR3 DNA is TGTGCCAGTAGTGTCAGGGACAGGGGAAATCAGCCCCAGCATTTT. Encoded protein: CASSVRDRGNQPQHF.

The chain uses TRBV5-1 and TRBJ2-1, with 13 bases matching TRBD2. This CDR3 contains 18 residues. Germline CDR1 is SGHRS and CDR2 is YFSETQ. The V gene end was trimmed by 4 bases and the J gene end by 9 bases; junction bases not matched to a gene: 16. The CDR3: CASSQVSLLAGGPSEQFF. CDR3 coding DNA: TGCGCCAGCAGCCAAGTCTCGCTACTAGCGGGAGGGCCTAGTGAGCAGTTCTTC.

This chain links TRBV29-1 with TRBJ1-3; D unresolved. The CDR3 runs 13 residues. The V and J ends lost 5 bases and 0 bases respectively, with 8 bases between them. Germline CDR1 SQVTM, CDR2 ANQGSEA. CDR3 amino acids: CSVRRNSGNTIYF. For the CDR3, the DNA is TGCAGCGTTAGGAGGAACTCTGGAAACACCATATATTTT.

The CDR3 region has the DNA TGTGCCAGCAGCTCCGCAGGGGGCCCAGGGAACACCATATATTTT. This translates into CASSSAGGPGNTIYF. This chain connects TRBV7-2 to TRBJ1-3, with TRBD1 matching over 8 bases. V was pared by 4 bases and J by 7 bases, with 9 bases of the junction left unmatched. Per germline, CDR1 SGHTA and CDR2 FQGNSA. This CDR3 has 15 amino acids.

This clone was detected once. The J gene is TRBJ2-1, the V gene TRBV28; 10 nucleotides align to TRBD2. Trimming took 6 bases from V and 7 from J; bases not matched to a gene: 6. CDR1 is MDHEN, CDR2 SYDVKM, per germline. This CDR3 has 14 residues. The CDR3: CASRLIAGGNEQFF. The CDR3 bases are TGTGCCAGCAGGCTAATAGCGGGAGGAAATGAGCAGTTCTTC.

Here the CDR3 reads CASSPNNGVGELFF. The CDR3 DNA reads TGTGCCAGCTCACCGAATAATGGAGTCGGGGAGCTGTTTTTT. The chain joins TRBV18 to TRBJ2-2; D unresolved. The CDR3 has 14 amino acids. The V and J ends lost 3 bases and 7 bases respectively, with 12 bases between them. Germline V CDR1 and CDR2: KGHSH, LQKENI.